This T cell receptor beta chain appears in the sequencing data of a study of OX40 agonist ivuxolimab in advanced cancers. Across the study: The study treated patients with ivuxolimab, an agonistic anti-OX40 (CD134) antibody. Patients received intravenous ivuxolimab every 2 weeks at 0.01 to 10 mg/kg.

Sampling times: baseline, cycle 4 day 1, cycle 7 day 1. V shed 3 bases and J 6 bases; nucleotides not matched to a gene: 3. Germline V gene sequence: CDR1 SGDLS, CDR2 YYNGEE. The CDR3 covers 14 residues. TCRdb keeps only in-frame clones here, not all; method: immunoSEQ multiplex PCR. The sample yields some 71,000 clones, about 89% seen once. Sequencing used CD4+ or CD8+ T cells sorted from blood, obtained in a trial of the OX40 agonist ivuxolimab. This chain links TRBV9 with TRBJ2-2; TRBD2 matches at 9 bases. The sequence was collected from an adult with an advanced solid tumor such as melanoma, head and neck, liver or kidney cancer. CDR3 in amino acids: CASSGGTSPGELFF. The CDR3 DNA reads TGTGCCAGCAGCGGAGGGACTAGCCCCGGGGAGCTGTTTTTT.